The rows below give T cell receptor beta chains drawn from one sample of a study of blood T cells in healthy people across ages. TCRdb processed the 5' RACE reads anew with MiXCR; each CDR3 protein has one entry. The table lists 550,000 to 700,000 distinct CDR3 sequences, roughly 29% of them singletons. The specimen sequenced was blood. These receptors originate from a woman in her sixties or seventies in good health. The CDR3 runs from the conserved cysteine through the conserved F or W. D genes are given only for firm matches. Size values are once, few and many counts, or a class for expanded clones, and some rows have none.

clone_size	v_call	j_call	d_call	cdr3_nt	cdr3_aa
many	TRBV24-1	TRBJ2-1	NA	TGTGCCACCAGTGATGTATCGTACAATGAGCAGTTCTTC	CATSDVSYNEQFF
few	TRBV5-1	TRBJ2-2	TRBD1	TGCGCCAGCAGCCTGACAGGGGTGGTTACCGGGGAGCTGTTTTTT	CASSLTGVVTGELFF
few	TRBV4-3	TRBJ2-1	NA	TGCGCCGGCAGCCAAGATCACATTGGGAGAGATGAGCAGTTCTTC	CAGSQDHIGRDEQFF
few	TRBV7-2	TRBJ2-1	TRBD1	TGTGCCAGCAGCCTGCTTGGACAGGGCAAGGATGGGTACTTC	CASSLLGQGKDGYF
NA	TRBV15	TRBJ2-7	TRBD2	TGTGCCACCAGCAGAGAAGCGGGGGGCTCCTACGAGCAGTACTTC	CATSREAGGSYEQYF
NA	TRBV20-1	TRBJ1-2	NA	TGCAGTGCTAGTCTGGCAGGGGAGGGTGGCTATGGCTACACCTTC	CSASLAGEGGYGYTF
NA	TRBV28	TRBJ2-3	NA	TGTGCCAGCCGTTCTGGCTTCCGGGCTCAACCTTACACAGATACGCAGTATTTT	CASRSGFRAQPYTDTQYF
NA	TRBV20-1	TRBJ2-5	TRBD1	TGCAGTGCGCCTCCCGGGACAGGGGTACAAGAGACCCAGTACTTC	CSAPPGTGVQETQYF
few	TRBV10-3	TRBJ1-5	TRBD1	TGTGCCATCAGCGGGGGGGCCACAGGGGTAAGCAATCAGCCCCAGCATTTT	CAISGGATGVSNQPQHF
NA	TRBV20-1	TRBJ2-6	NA	TGCAGTGCTAGATTGGAAGTTGGGGCCAACGTCCTGACTTTC	CSARLEVGANVLTF
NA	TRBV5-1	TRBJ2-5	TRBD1	TGCGCCAGCAGCGCGGGACAGGGAGAAGAGACCCAGTACTTC	CASSAGQGEETQYF
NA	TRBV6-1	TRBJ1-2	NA	TGTGCCAGCAGTGAAAACCTATCGGGGGAAAGAGGCACCTTC	CASSENLSGERGTF
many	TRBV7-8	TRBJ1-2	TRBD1	TGTGCCAGCAGCTTAACAGGGGACTATGGCTACACCTTC	CASSLTGDYGYTF
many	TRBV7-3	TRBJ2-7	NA	TGTGCCAGCAGCTTATCAGGGGCAAGCTCCTACGAGCAGTACTTC	CASSLSGASSYEQYF
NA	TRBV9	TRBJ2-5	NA	TGTGCCAGCAGCGTAGCAGTGGGGGCACAAGAGACCCAGTACTTC	CASSVAVGAQETQYF
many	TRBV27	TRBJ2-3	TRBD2	TGTGCCAGCAGTTTTTGGACTAGTTCAGATACGCAGTATTTT	CASSFWTSSDTQYF
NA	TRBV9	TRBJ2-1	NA	TGTGCCAGCAGCGTAGCGGAGGGTAGCTACAATGAGCAGTTCTTC	CASSVAEGSYNEQFF
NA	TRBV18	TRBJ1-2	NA	TGTGCCAGCTCACTGGGGTCGACTCCTAACTATGGCTACACCTTC	CASSLGSTPNYGYTF
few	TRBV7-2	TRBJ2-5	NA	TGTGCCAGCAGCACCCGGCAGGCTGTAGAGACCCAGTACTTC	CASSTRQAVETQYF
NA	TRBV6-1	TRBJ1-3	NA	TGTGCCAGCAGTGAAGCCTTCAGACTTGGAAACACCATATATTTT	CASSEAFRLGNTIYF
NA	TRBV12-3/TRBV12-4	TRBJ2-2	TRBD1	TGTGCCAGCACCCCGGGACAGGGGACCGGGGAGCTGTTTTTT	CASTPGQGTGELFF
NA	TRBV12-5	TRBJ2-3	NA	TGTGCTAGTGGTTTAGGGAGCGGCACAGATACGCAGTATTTT	CASGLGSGTDTQYF
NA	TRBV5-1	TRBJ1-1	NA	TGCGCCAGCAGCTCGCTAGTGAAGAGGACTGAAGCTTTCTTT	CASSSLVKRTEAFF
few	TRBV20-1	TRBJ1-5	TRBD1	TGCAGTGCTAGAGCCAAGGGGGCGGGGGGATATAGCAATCAGCCCCAGCATTTT	CSARAKGAGGYSNQPQHF
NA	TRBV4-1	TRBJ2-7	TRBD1	TGCGCCAGCAGCCTAGGGCCAGGGGGCCCCTACGAGCAGTACTTC	CASSLGPGGPYEQYF
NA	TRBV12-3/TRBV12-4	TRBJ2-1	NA	TGTGCCAGCTTGAAGGAGGGCAATGAGCAGTTCTTC	CASLKEGNEQFF
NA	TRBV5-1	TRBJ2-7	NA	TGCGCCAGCAGCCCGGACGGCTATACCTACGAGCAGTACTTC	CASSPDGYTYEQYF
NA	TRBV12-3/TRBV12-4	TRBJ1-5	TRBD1	TGTGCCAGCAGGACTACAGGGGGCAACAATCAGCCCCAGCATTTT	CASRTTGGNNQPQHF
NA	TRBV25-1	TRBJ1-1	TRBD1	TGTGCCAGCAGCCTAATTGACAGGGAGAACACTGAAGCTTTCTTT	CASSLIDRENTEAFF
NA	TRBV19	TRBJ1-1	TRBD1	TGTGCCAGTAGTAAGGGACAGGGGGATGACACTGAAGCTTTCTTT	CASSKGQGDDTEAFF
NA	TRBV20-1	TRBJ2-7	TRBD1	TGCAGTGCTAGGCCCGCGGCAGGGGGTAACGAGCAGTACTTC	CSARPAAGGNEQYF
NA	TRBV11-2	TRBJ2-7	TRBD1	TGTGCCAGCAGTACTCAAAGGTCCCGGGACAGGGTCTACGAGCAGTACTTC	CASSTQRSRDRVYEQYF
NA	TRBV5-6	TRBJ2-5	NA	TGTGCCAGCAGCTTGGGAGGAGTAGGGACCCAGTACTTC	CASSLGGVGTQYF
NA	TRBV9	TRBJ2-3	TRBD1	TGTGCCAGCAGCCGAGGGGGACAGATCACAGATACGCAGTATTTT	CASSRGGQITDTQYF
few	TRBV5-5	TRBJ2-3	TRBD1	TGTGCCTGCAGCTTTTCGGGACAGGCTAGCACAGATACGCAGTATTTT	CACSFSGQASTDTQYF
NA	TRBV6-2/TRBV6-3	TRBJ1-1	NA	TGTGCCAGCACCCAAGGGGGGGCTACTGAAGCTTTCTTT	CASTQGGATEAFF
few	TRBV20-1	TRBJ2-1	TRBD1	TGCAGTGCTAGAGATCCCCGGACAGGTTACAATGAGCAGTTCTTC	CSARDPRTGYNEQFF
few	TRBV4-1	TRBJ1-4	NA	TGCGCCAGCAGCCAAGGATACAGCTCTAATGAAAAACTGTTTTTT	CASSQGYSSNEKLFF
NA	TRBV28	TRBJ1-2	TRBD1	TGTGCCAGCAGTGCGGGACAGTGGGCCTACACCTTC	CASSAGQWAYTF
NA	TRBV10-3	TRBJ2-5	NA	TGTGCCATCAGTGCCTCAGCCCCAGAGACCCAGTACTTC	CAISASAPETQYF
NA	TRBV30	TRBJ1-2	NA	TGTGCCTCACAGGGAATTGGCCGGGGCTACACCTTC	CASQGIGRGYTF
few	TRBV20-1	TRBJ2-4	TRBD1	TGCAGTGCTAGTAAACCCGGGACAGGGGGCGGAGGTAACATTCAGTACTTC	CSASKPGTGGGGNIQYF
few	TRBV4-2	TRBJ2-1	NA	TGTGCCAGCAGCCAAATCCCGGGGGCGGGAGACAATGAGCAGTTCTTC	CASSQIPGAGDNEQFF